A single sample is the source of the 21 T cell receptor beta chains below, sequenced in a study of CD8+ T cells in alopecia areata. Following extraction, RNA underwent reverse transcription to cDNA, which served as the sequencing template. Method: immunoSEQ multiplex PCR; TCRdb's copy keeps in-frame clones and lacks some. The table records over 200,000 clones, 50% to 70% of them present only once. Sequenced here: CD4+ T cells sorted from blood, sampled at week 0. These receptor sequences come from a human donor with alopecia areata.

There are many counts of this clone. Other DNA sequences in this sample translate to the same CDR3. The chain carries TRBV9 and TRBJ1-1; D gene unclear. With 0 bases removed from V and 0 bases from J, the gap between germline ends came to 6 bases. The CDR3 is made up of 14 amino acids. The V gene's germline CDR1 is SGDLS and CDR2 YYNGEE. CDR3 sequence reads: CASSVGALNTEAFF. The CDR3 DNA follows: TGTGCCAGCAGCGTAGGGGCTCTGAACACTGAAGCTTTCTTT.

The chain carries TRBV29-1 and TRBJ2-7; maybe TRBD2 (5 bases). V was pared by 2 bases and J by 0 bases, with 5 bases between. The CDR3 has 12 amino acids. From germline, CDR1 is SQVTM and CDR2 ANQGSEA. The CDR3, as DNA: TGCAGCGTTGAACGGGGCTCCTACGAGCAGTACTTC. Its protein is CSVERGSYEQYF.

In this sample, this clone turned up once. This CDR3 reads CASRSRYGYTF. As DNA, the CDR3 is TGTGCCAGCAGGTCTCGCTATGGCTACACCTTC. The rearrangement uses TRBV6-5 and TRBJ1-2; no firm D call. Trimming cost V 6 bases and J 4 bases, with 6 bases left between them. Germline V gene lookup returns CDR1 MNHEY and CDR2 SVGAGI. This CDR3 has 11 amino acids.

This clone was found a few times. The V and J genes are TRBV2 and TRBJ1-6, with D hard to call. Trimming shortened V by 8 bases and J by 6 bases, and 8 bases separated the two germline ends. From germline, CDR1 is SNHLY and CDR2 FYNNEI. The CDR3 totals 12 residues. The CDR3 region is CASHNLNSPLHF. The CDR3 DNA reads TGTGCCAGCCACAACCTTAATTCACCCCTCCACTTT.

The chain uses TRBV29-1 and TRBJ2-4; TRBD1 agrees at 8 bases. Germline CDR1 is SQVTM and CDR2 is ANQGSEA. The CDR3 runs to 13 residues. V lost 7 bases to trimming and J lost 1 base; unmatched junction nucleotides: 3. CDR3 nucleotide sequence: TGCAGCGCCTGGACAGGGGCCAAAAACATTCAGTACTTC. This translates into CSAWTGAKNIQYF.

The V call is TRBV7-3, the J call TRBJ2-1; TRBD2 might be the D (6 bases). The CDR3 extends over 16 amino acids. Germline V gene sequence: CDR1 SGHTA, CDR2 FQGTGA. With 5 bases removed from V and 3 bases from J, the gap between germline ends came to 17 bases. The CDR3, as DNA: TGTGCCAGCAGCCGAACGGCAAGGACTAACTACAATGAGCAGTTCTTC. Amino acids: CASSRTARTNYNEQFF. Full variable domain (remainder filled in from reference TRBV7-3 and TRBJ2-1): GAGVSQTPSNKVTEKGKYVELRCDPISGHTALYWYRQSLGQGPEFLIYFQGTGAADDSGLPNDRFFAVRPEGSVSTLKIQRTERGDSAVYLCASSRTARTNYNEQFFGPGTRLTVL.

This clone occurred once. The chain has TRBV5-1 and TRBJ1-2; D is possibly TRBD1 (5 bases). Germline values: CDR1 SGHRS, CDR2 YFSETQ. Between the trimmed V and J ends, which lost 4 bases and 8 bases, there was a span of 12 bases. This CDR3 is 12 amino acids long. The CDR3 protein is CASSLGQSGYTF. The CDR3, as DNA: TGCGCCAGCAGCCTGGGGCAAAGCGGCTACACCTTC.

The chain joins TRBV5-1 to TRBJ1-4; D gene ambiguous. The V and J ends lost 1 base and 3 bases respectively, with 7 bases between them. Germline V CDR1 and CDR2: SGHRS, YFSETQ. The CDR3 covers 14 residues. In nucleotides, the CDR3 is TGCGCCAGCAGCTTGTTGATGGCTAATGAAAAACTGTTTTTT. It is translated as CASSLLMANEKLFF. Together with reference TRBV5-1 and TRBJ1-4, the CDR3 gives the full variable domain: KAGVTQTPRYLIKTRGQQVTLSCSPISGHRSVSWYQQTPGQGLQFLFEYFSETQRNKGNFPGRFSGRQFSNSRSEMNVSTLELGDSALYLCASSLLMANEKLFFGSGTQLSVL.

The sample holds a few counts of this clone. Written as DNA, the CDR3 is TGTGCCAGCAGTTACTCCCGGGACAGGGTCCACGAGCAGTACTTC. It specifies CASSYSRDRVHEQYF. The chain joins TRBV6-6 to TRBJ2-7; 9 positions agree with TRBD1. Per germline, CDR1 MNHNY and CDR2 SVGAGI (reference sequence). This CDR3 has 15 amino acids. Trimming at V came to 0 bases and at J to 5 bases, leaving 5 bases not matched to a gene.

The chain carries TRBV29-1 and TRBJ2-1; no firm D call. Germline CDR1 and CDR2: SQVTM and ANQGSEA. V lost 5 bases to trimming and J lost 5 bases, with 7 bases between them. The CDR3 has 11 amino acids. CDR3 coding DNA: TGCAGCGTTCGGCGCAACAATGAGCAGTTCTTC. This encodes CSVRRNNEQFF.

This clone was detected a few times. The gene calls are TRBV29-1 and TRBJ1-1, with TRBD1 matching over 7 bases. Trimming removed 4 bases from V and 10 bases from J; junction bases left unmatched: 6. The CDR3 extends over 11 amino acids. Germline CDR1 SQVTM, CDR2 ANQGSEA. CDR3 sequence: CSVVRGRGAFF. The DNA of the CDR3 is TGCAGCGTTGTGAGGGGGCGGGGAGCTTTCTTT. Supplemented by reference TRBV29-1 and TRBJ1-1, the full variable domain reads SAVISQKPSRDICQRGTSLTIQCQVDSQVTMMFWYRQQPGQSLTLIATANQGSEATYESGFVIDKFPISRPNLTFSTLTVSNMSPEDSSIYLCSVVRGRGAFFGQGTRLTVV.

This clone was counted a single time. This sequence joins TRBV28 and TRBJ2-1; D is perhaps TRBD1 (6 bases). The ends were cut back, 6 bases at V and 6 bases at J, with 12 bases in the middle. CDR3 length: 13 residues. CDR1 and CDR2 (germline): MDHEN, SYDVKM. The CDR3 spells CASSLGATNEQFF. The CDR3 DNA reads TGTGCCAGCAGCCTGGGGGCTACCAATGAGCAGTTCTTC.

The chain carries TRBV6-1 and TRBJ2-7; a weak D match, TRBD2 (5 bases). The V gene lost 0 bases and the J gene lost 4 bases, with 13 bases spanning the gap. Germline CDR1 reads MNHNS; CDR2 reads SASEGT. The CDR3 spans 15 residues. CDR3 in amino acids: CASSEAWRPQYEQYF. CDR3 sequence (DNA): TGTGCCAGCAGTGAAGCTTGGAGGCCCCAATACGAGCAGTACTTC.

CDR3 in DNA: TGTGCCAGCTCACCAGCTAACTATGGCTACACCTTC. Protein product: CASSPANYGYTF. The chain has TRBV18 and TRBJ1-2; D ambiguous. The CDR3 totals 12 residues. V was pared by 2 bases and J by 0 bases, with 1 base between. The germline V gene has CDR1 KGHSH and CDR2 LQKENI.

This clone was seen more than once but under ten times. In the same sample, other DNA sequences code for this CDR3. The rearrangement uses TRBV5-6 and TRBJ1-2, with D maybe TRBD1 (6 bases). Looked up from germline, CDR1 is SGHDT and CDR2 is YYEEEE. The CDR3 has 13 residues. Trimming took 3 bases from V and 5 from J, leaving 11 bases between them. The CDR3 DNA follows: TGTGCCAGCAGCTCCACAGGGCGGTATGGCTACACCTTC. Its protein product is CASSSTGRYGYTF.

This sequence joins TRBV6-5 and TRBJ1-5, with a possible D match to TRBD1 (6 bases). V shed 6 bases and J shed 3 bases, with 9 bases lying between them. This CDR3 is 13 amino acids long. Germline-derived CDR1 and CDR2 are MNHEY and SVGAGI. CDR3 sequence reads: CASRRTVNQPQHF. CDR3 bases: TGTGCCAGCAGGAGGACAGTCAATCAGCCCCAGCATTTT.

The rearrangement links TRBV7-9 to TRBJ2-7; D remains ambiguous. The V gene's germline CDR1 is SEHNR and CDR2 FQNEAQ (reference sequence). The CDR3 runs 14 residues. The ends were cut back, 1 base at V and 0 bases at J, with 7 bases in the middle. The CDR3 protein is CASSLEISSYEQYF. CDR3 DNA sequence: TGTGCCAGCAGCTTAGAAATTTCCTCCTACGAGCAGTACTTC.

CDR3 coding DNA: TGTGCCAGCAGTCCGTTCCCCTGGGCGGGGACCAACTATGGCTACACCTTC. Translated, it gives CASSPFPWAGTNYGYTF. The chain uses TRBV27 and TRBJ1-2; TRBD1 is a possible D gene (5 bases). V gave up 5 bases and J gave up 2 bases, with 21 bases separating them. Germline assignment: CDR1 MNHEY and CDR2 SMNVEV (reference sequence). The CDR3 spans 17 residues.

This chain connects TRBV7-2 to TRBJ2-5, with D perhaps matching TRBD2 (6 bases). Trimming shortened V by 1 base and J by 4 bases, and 10 bases separated the two germline ends. The CDR3 contains 14 residues. CDR1 SGHTA and CDR2 FQGNSA come from the germline V gene. The CDR3 protein is CASSLVLGGETQYF. CDR3 DNA: TGTGCCAGCAGCTTAGTATTGGGGGGAGAGACCCAGTACTTC.

This clone occurred a few times. V usage is TRBV5-1 and J usage is TRBJ1-4; tentative D call: TRBD1 (5 bases). Between the trimmed V and J ends, which lost 4 bases and 7 bases, there was a span of 20 bases. This CDR3 is built from 16 residues. The germline V gene encodes CDR1 SGHRS and CDR2 YFSETQ. The CDR3 DNA follows: TGCGCCAGCAGCCTCCCTACGGGCCACCAGGGTGAAAAACTGTTTTTT. Translation: CASSLPTGHQGEKLFF. The full variable domain, its missing parts supplied by reference TRBV5-1 and TRBJ1-4, is KAGVTQTPRYLIKTRGQQVTLSCSPISGHRSVSWYQQTPGQGLQFLFEYFSETQRNKGNFPGRFSGRQFSNSRSEMNVSTLELGDSALYLCASSLPTGHQGEKLFFGSGTQLSVL.

In DNA form, the CDR3 reads TGTGCCTGGGCTCCCGATAGCAATCAGCCCCAGCATTTT. This translates into CAWAPDSNQPQHF. The V call is TRBV30, the J call TRBJ1-5; D is unresolved. The CDR3 extends over 13 amino acids. V was clipped by 5 bases and J by 0 bases, with 8 bases between them. The V gene's germline CDR1 is GTSNPN and CDR2 SVGIG (reference sequence).